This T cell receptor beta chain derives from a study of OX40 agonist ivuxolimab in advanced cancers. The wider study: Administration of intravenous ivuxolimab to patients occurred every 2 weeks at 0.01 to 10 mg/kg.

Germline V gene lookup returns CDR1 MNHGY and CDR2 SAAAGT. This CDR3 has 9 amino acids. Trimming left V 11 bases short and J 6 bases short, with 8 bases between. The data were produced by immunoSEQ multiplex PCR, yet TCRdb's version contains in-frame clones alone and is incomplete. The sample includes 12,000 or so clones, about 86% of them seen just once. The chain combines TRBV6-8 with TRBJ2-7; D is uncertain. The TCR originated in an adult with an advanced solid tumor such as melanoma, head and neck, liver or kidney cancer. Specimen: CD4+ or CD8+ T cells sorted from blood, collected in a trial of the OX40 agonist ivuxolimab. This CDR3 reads CAGEREQYF. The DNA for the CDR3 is TGTGCCGGGGAACGCGAGCAGTACTTC.